This record looks at one T cell receptor (beta chain) sequence and its context. Antigen unknown. This entry belongs to a study of cytomegalovirus exposure and HLA in healthy donors. General observations from the study: Prior analysis indicated that the majority of TCR beta V segments exhibited productivity approximately 87% or approximately 30% of the time.

Germline CDR1 SGHNT, CDR2 YENEEA. The length of the CDR3 is 15 residues. V dropped 4 bases and J dropped 4; count of bases not matched to a gene: 1. PCR was performed using 60 Vbeta and 13 Jbeta primers. Clones were sequenced by immunoSEQ multiplex PCR, and TCRdb holds only the in-frame ones, with some missing. The table records some 130,000 clones, around 80% of them present only once. Input material: PBMCs. The V call is TRBV11-3, the J call TRBJ2-5, with 15 bases aligning to TRBD2. The origin of this receptor is a woman aged 50 to 60 in good health and CMV-seropositive. The CDR3 spells CASSWTSGGAETQYF. CDR3 in DNA: TGTGCCAGCAGCTGGACTAGCGGGGGGGCAGAGACCCAGTACTTC.